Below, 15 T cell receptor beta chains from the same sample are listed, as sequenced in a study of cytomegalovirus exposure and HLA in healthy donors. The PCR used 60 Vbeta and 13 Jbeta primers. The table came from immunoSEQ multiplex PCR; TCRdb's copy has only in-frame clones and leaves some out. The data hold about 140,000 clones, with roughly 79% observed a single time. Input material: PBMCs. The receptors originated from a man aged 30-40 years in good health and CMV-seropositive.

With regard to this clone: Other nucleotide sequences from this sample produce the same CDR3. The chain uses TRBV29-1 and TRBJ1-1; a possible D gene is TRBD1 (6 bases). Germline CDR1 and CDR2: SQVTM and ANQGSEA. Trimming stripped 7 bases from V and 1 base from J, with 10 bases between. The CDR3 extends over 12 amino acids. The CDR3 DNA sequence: TGCAGCGCCGGACAGCCGAACACTGAAGCTTTCTTT. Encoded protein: CSAGQPNTEAFF.

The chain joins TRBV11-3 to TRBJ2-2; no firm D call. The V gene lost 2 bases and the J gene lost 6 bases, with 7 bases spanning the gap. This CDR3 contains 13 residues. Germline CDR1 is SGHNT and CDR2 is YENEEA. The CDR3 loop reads CASSLRPPGELFF. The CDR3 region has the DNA TGTGCCAGCAGCTTACGTCCCCCCGGGGAGCTGTTTTTT.

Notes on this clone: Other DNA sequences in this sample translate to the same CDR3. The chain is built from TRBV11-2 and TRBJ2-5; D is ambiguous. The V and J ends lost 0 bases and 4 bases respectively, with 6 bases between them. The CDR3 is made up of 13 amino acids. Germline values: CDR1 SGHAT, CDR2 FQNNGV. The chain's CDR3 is CASSLEQTETQYF. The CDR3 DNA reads TGTGCCAGCAGCTTAGAACAGACAGAGACCCAGTACTTC.

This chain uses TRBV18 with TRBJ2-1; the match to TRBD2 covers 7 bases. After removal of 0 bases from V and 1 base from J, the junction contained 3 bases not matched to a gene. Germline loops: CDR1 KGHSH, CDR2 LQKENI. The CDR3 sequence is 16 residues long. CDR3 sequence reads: CASSPPRAGSYNEQFF. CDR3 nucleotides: TGTGCCAGCTCACCACCGAGAGCGGGATCCTACAATGAGCAGTTCTTC.

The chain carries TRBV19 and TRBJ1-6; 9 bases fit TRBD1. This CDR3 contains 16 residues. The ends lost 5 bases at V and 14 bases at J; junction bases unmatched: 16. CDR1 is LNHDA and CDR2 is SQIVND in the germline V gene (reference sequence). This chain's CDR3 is CASSRPSGTGRDTLHF. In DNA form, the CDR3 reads TGTGCCAGTAGTCGACCCTCCGGGACAGGGCGTGACACCCTCCACTTT. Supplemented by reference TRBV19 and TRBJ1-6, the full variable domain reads DGGITQSPKYLFRKEGQNVTLSCEQNLNHDAMYWYRQDPGQGLRLIYYSQIVNDFQKGDIAEGYSVSREKKESFPLTVTSAQKNPTAFYLCASSRPSGTGRDTLHFGNGTRLTVT.

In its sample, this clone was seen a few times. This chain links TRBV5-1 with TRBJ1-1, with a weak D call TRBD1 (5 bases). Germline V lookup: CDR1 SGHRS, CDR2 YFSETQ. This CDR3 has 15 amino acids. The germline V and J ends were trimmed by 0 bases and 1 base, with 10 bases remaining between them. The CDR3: CASSLGQTENTEAFF. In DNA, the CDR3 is TGCGCCAGCAGCTTGGGACAGACAGAGAACACTGAAGCTTTCTTT.

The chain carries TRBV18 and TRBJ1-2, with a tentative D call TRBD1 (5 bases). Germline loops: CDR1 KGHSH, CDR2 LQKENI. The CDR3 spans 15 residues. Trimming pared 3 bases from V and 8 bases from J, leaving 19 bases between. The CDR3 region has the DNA TGTGCCAGCTCACCCCCGTCCCGCGGGGGAGAAGGCTACACCTTC. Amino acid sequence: CASSPPSRGGEGYTF.

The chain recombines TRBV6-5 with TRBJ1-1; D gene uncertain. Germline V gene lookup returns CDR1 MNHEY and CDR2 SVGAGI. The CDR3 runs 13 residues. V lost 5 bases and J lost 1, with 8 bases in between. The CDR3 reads CASSGYRNTEAFF. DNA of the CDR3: TGTGCCAGCAGTGGCTACAGGAACACTGAAGCTTTCTTT.

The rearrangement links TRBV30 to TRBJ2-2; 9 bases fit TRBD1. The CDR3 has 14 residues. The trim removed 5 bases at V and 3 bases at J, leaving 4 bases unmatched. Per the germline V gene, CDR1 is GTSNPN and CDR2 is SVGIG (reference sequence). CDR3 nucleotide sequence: TGTGCCTGGGATCGACAGGGGGACACCGGGGAGCTGTTTTTT. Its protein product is CAWDRQGDTGELFF.

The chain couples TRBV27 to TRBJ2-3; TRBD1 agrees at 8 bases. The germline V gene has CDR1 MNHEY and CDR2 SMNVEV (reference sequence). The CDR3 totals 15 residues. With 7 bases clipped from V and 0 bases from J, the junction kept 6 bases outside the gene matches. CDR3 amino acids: CASMVRGRSTDTQYF. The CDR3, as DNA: TGTGCCAGCATGGTCAGGGGGCGAAGCACAGATACGCAGTATTTT.

The CDR3 region has the DNA TGCAGCGCGGATTGGGGCAGTTACAATGAGCAGTTCTTC. Protein: CSADWGSYNEQFF. The gene calls are TRBV29-1 and TRBJ2-1; a possible D gene is TRBD1 (5 bases). Germline V gene sequence: CDR1 SQVTM, CDR2 ANQGSEA. Trimming took off 7 bases at V and 4 bases at J, with 14 bases between the two ends. The CDR3 is made up of 13 amino acids.

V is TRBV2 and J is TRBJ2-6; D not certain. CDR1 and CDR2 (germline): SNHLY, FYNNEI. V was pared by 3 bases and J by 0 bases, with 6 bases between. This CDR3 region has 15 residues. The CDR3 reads CASSEERSGANVLTF. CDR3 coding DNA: TGTGCCAGCAGTGAGGAGCGCTCTGGGGCCAACGTCCTGACTTTC. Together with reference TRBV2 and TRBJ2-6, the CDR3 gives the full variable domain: EPEVTQTPSHQVTQMGQEVILRCVPISNHLYFYWYRQILGQKVEFLVSFYNNEISEKSEIFDDQFSVERPDGSNFTLKIRSTKLEDSAMYFCASSEERSGANVLTFGAGSRLTVL.

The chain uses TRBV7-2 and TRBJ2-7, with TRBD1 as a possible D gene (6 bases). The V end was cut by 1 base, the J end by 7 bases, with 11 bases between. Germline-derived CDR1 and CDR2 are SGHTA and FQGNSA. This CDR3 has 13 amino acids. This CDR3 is CASSLGRQGEQYF. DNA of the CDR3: TGTGCCAGCAGCTTAGGCCGTCAGGGGGAGCAGTACTTC.

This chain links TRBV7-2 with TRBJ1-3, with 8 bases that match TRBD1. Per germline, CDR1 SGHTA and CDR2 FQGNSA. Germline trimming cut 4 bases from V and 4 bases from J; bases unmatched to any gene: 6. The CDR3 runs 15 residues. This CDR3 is CASSSRTGSGNTIYF. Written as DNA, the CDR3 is TGTGCCAGCAGCTCCAGGACAGGGTCAGGAAACACCATATATTTT. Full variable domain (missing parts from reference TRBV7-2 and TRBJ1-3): GAGVSQSPSNKVTEKGKDVELRCDPISGHTALYWYRQSLGQGLEFLIYFQGNSAPDKSGLPSDRFSAERTGGSVSTLTIQRTQQEDSAVYLCASSSRTGSGNTIYFGEGSWLTVV.

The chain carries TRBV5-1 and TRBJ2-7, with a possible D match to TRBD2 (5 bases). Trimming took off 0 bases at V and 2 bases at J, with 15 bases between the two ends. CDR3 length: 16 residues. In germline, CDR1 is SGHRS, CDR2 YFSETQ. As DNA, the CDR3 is TGCGCCAGCAGCTTGGCCGGCCTCGGGGAAACCTACGAGCAGTACTTC. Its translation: CASSLAGLGETYEQYF.